What follows are 20 T cell receptor beta chains derived from one specimen sequenced in a study of blood T cell repertoires in COVID-19. Measured with immunoSEQ multiplex PCR; TCRdb has only the in-frame clones, and not every one. The sample holds about 95,000 clones, around 85% seen once. Sequenced material: peripheral blood. All receptors come from a man older than 75 with active or convalescent COVID-19.

This clone showed up just a few times. The V call is TRBV7-8, the J call TRBJ2-7; the match to TRBD2 covers 11 bases. Unmatched junction bases numbered 2, after V lost 3 bases and J lost 7 bases. CDR3 length: 13 residues. Looked up from germline, CDR1 is SGHVS and CDR2 is FQNEAQ. CDR3: CASSFRLAGEQYF. The CDR3 region has the DNA TGTGCCAGCAGCTTCCGACTAGCGGGGGAGCAGTACTTC.

The CDR3 nucleotides are TGTGCCACCCGAGGGGGAGACCGGGACACCGGGGAGCTGTTTTTT. This translates into CATRGGDRDTGELFF. The chain couples TRBV24-1 to TRBJ2-2; TRBD1 is a possible D gene (6 bases). Germline V gene data show CDR1 as KGHDR and CDR2 as SFDVKD. The CDR3 is 15 residues long. Trimming took 9 bases from V and 3 from J, leaving 16 bases between them.

The chain carries TRBV7-2 and TRBJ2-2; possibly TRBD1 for D (6 bases). V gave up 5 bases and J gave up 8 bases, with 15 bases separating them. CDR3 length: 14 amino acids. Germline CDR1 is SGHTA and CDR2 is FQGNSA. The CDR3 DNA is TGTGCCAGCAGCCGGACCGGGACACCGGGGGAGCTGTTTTTT. Its protein is CASSRTGTPGELFF.

The V and J genes are TRBV28 and TRBJ2-1; 16 bases fit TRBD2. The V gene end was trimmed by 7 bases and the J gene end by 14 bases; junction bases not matched to a gene: 17. Germline lookup yields CDR1 MDHEN and CDR2 SYDVKM. The CDR3 is made up of 17 amino acids. CDR3 loop: CASNAGLAGGALSLEFF. The CDR3 DNA sequence: TGTGCCAGCAACGCGGGACTAGCGGGGGGGGCATTGTCTCTCGAGTTCTTC.

This rearrangement joins TRBV9 to TRBJ1-2; D is undetermined. The CDR3 contains 13 residues. Germline lookup yields CDR1 SGDLS and CDR2 YYNGEE. Trimming removed 4 bases from V and 4 bases from J, with 11 bases in between. In nucleotides, the CDR3 is TGTGCCAGCAGCCCCGCCCCGGGCTATGGCTACACCTTC. Encoded protein: CASSPAPGYGYTF.

This clone came up a few times. The gene calls are TRBV7-2 and TRBJ1-1; D gene uncertain. V was shortened by 1 base and J by 7 bases, with 10 bases between the two germline ends. This CDR3 contains 13 residues. CDR1 SGHTA and CDR2 FQGNSA come from the germline V gene. CDR3 amino acids: CASSLGPPGEAFF. CDR3 DNA sequence: TGTGCCAGCAGCTTAGGTCCGCCGGGTGAAGCTTTCTTT.

The chain joins TRBV19 to TRBJ1-2; 7 positions match TRBD1. Germline CDR1 is LNHDA and CDR2 is SQIVND (reference sequence). V lost 5 bases to trimming and J lost 2 bases; unmatched junction nucleotides: 8. CDR3 length equals 15 residues. The CDR3 nucleotides read TGTGCCAGTAGTGAAAACCGGGACAGCAACTATGGCTACACCTTC. Translating it yields CASSENRDSNYGYTF.

The chain links TRBV15 to TRBJ2-1; perhaps TRBD1 as D (6 bases). The CDR3 spans 15 residues. V lost 0 bases and J 7 bases, leaving 13 bases between the germline ends. From germline, CDR1 is LNHNV and CDR2 YYDKDF (reference sequence). The CDR3 loop reads CATSRDIQGSNEQFF. For the CDR3, the DNA is TGTGCCACCAGCAGAGATATCCAGGGGTCGAATGAGCAGTTCTTC.

This clone was observed a few times. This rearrangement joins TRBV4-1 to TRBJ1-5; TRBD1 aligns across 10 bases. Germline CDR1 is MGHRA and CDR2 is YSYEKL. Trimming removed 2 bases from V and 6 bases from J; junction bases left unmatched: 13. The CDR3 runs 18 residues. The CDR3 region is CASSQQGYGQGGTQPQHF. The CDR3 DNA reads as TGCGCCAGCAGCCAACAGGGTTACGGACAGGGGGGGACTCAGCCCCAGCATTTT.

The chain links TRBV10-3 to TRBJ1-2; no clear D. CDR3 length: 14 residues. V was shortened by 7 bases and J by 5 bases, with 17 bases between the two germline ends. Germline V lookup: CDR1 ENHRY, CDR2 SYGVKD. CDR3 residues: CAITQGGSGYGYTF. CDR3 sequence (DNA): TGTGCCATCACGCAAGGAGGCAGCGGGTATGGCTACACCTTC.

The chain is built from TRBV14 and TRBJ2-2, with D tentatively TRBD1 (5 bases). Germline CDR1 is SGHDN and CDR2 is FVKESK. Trimming left V 4 bases short and J 4 bases short, with 7 bases between. The CDR3 is 13 residues long. CDR3 in amino acids: CASSPRVTGELFF. The CDR3 region has the DNA TGTGCCAGCAGCCCCAGGGTCACCGGGGAGCTGTTTTTT.

The chain links TRBV13 to TRBJ1-4; the D gene is possibly TRBD1 (6 bases). The CDR3 has 14 residues. Germline V gene data show CDR1 as PRHDT and CDR2 as FYEKMQ (reference sequence). Deletions cut 0 bases from V and 8 bases from J, with 10 bases between. CDR3: CASSLGQGFEKLFF. Written as DNA, the CDR3 is TGTGCCAGCAGCTTAGGACAGGGATTCGAAAAACTGTTTTTT. The entire variable domain, with the rest obtained from reference TRBV13 and TRBJ1-4, is as follows: AAGVIQSPRHLIKEKRETATLKCYPIPRHDTVYWYQQGPGQDPQFLISFYEKMQSDKGSIPDRFSAQQFSDYHSELNMSSLELGDSALYFCASSLGQGFEKLFFGSGTQLSVL.

The genes are TRBV7-2 and TRBJ1-2; TRBD1 is a possible D gene (6 bases). Trimming took 6 bases from V and 3 from J, leaving 14 bases between them. Germline V lookup: CDR1 SGHTA, CDR2 FQGNSA. The CDR3 totals 14 residues. CDR3 nucleotides: TGTGCCAGCAGTTTTACAGGGCTGGACTATGGCTACACCTTC. This sequence encodes CASSFTGLDYGYTF.

Details on this clone: The junction departs from the called germline gene at one end, perhaps through a read error. This rearrangement joins TRBV20-1 to TRBJ2-1; 7 positions match TRBD2. The CDR3 runs to 12 residues. CDR1 DFQATT and CDR2 SNEGSKA come from the germline V gene (reference sequence). The CDR3 region is CSSSPGGTEQFF. The CDR3 DNA reads TGCAGTTCTAGTCCCGGGGGGACCGAGCAGTTCTTC.

V gene TRBV5-5 combines with J gene TRBJ2-2; D is unclear. The CDR3 is 14 residues long. Germline values: CDR1 SGHKS, CDR2 YYEKEE (reference sequence). The V gene lost 0 bases and the J gene lost 3 bases, with 6 bases spanning the gap. Here the CDR3 DNA reads TGTGCCAGCAGCTTGGCTCCCTACACCGGGGAGCTGTTTTTT. Translated, it gives CASSLAPYTGELFF.

This chain uses TRBV20-1 with TRBJ1-5; D is unclear. Germline V gives CDR1 DFQATT, CDR2 SNEGSKA (reference sequence). V lost 3 bases and J 5 bases, leaving 11 bases between the germline ends. The CDR3 sequence is 13 residues long. CDR3 amino acids: CSASIQDYQPQHF. The CDR3 DNA sequence: TGCAGTGCTAGTATCCAGGATTATCAGCCCCAGCATTTT.

This chain links TRBV6-5 with TRBJ1-1; D is ambiguous. The germline V gene encodes CDR1 MNHEY and CDR2 SVGAGI. Trimming left V 5 bases short and J 0 bases short, with 13 bases between. This CDR3 has 15 residues. CDR3 coding DNA: TGTGCCAGCAGTCGCGCGGGGTCCTTGAACACTGAAGCTTTCTTT. It yields the protein CASSRAGSLNTEAFF.

V and J are TRBV5-1 and TRBJ1-1; no clear D. Germline V gene lookup returns CDR1 SGHRS and CDR2 YFSETQ. V lost 0 bases and J 0 bases, leaving 3 bases between the germline ends. CDR3 length: 13 residues. The CDR3 bases are TGCGCCAGCAGCTTGGGTATGAACACTGAAGCTTTCTTT. It codes for CASSLGMNTEAFF.

J is TRBJ2-5 and V is TRBV9; D is perhaps TRBD2 (6 bases). CDR1 and CDR2 from the germline V gene are SGDLS and YYNGEE. Between the trimmed V and J ends, which lost 4 bases and 4 bases, there was a span of 17 bases. The CDR3 runs 15 residues. The DNA of the CDR3 is TGTGCCAGCAGCCCAGGTGCGGGGAGCAGAGAGACCCAGTACTTC. This encodes CASSPGAGSRETQYF.

The chain recombines TRBV7-9 with TRBJ2-3; D is possibly TRBD1 (6 bases). The CDR3 extends over 14 amino acids. V was pared by 7 bases and J by 1 base, with 12 bases between. Germline V gene sequence: CDR1 SEHNR, CDR2 FQNEAQ (reference sequence). CDR3 sequence: CASTRDTGTDTQYF. The CDR3, as DNA: TGTGCCAGCACCCGGGACACGGGCACAGATACGCAGTATTTT.